The 8 T cell receptor beta chains in this list originate from one sample, sequenced in a study of T cells in localized non-small cell lung cancer. This table comes from immunoSEQ multiplex PCR, and its TCRdb copy is limited to in-frame clones, with some not included. The sample carries about 82,000 clones, around 82% recorded once. The sequencing used PBMCs, collected before any cancer treatment. Receptors were obtained from a man aged 35 to 69 with stage II squamous cell lung carcinoma.

The chain employs TRBV28 and TRBJ1-5; perhaps TRBD1 as D (6 bases). The CDR3 spans 19 residues. Germline values: CDR1 MDHEN, CDR2 SYDVKM. The V gene lost 7 bases and the J gene lost 0 bases, with 25 bases spanning the gap. The CDR3 nucleotides read TGTGCCAGCACCTTCGATGGGGGGCTCGGGACGCATAGCAATCAGCCCCAGCATTTT. Protein sequence: CASTFDGGLGTHSNQPQHF.

This clone was seen once. The rearrangement links TRBV5-8 to TRBJ1-2; D possibly corresponds to TRBD1 (6 bases). CDR1 SGHTS and CDR2 YDEGEE come from the germline V gene. The CDR3 spans 14 residues. V was shortened by 3 bases and J by 1 base, with 10 bases between the two germline ends. CDR3 protein: CASSSRQVNYGYTF. For the CDR3, the DNA is TGTGCCAGCAGCTCTAGACAGGTTAACTATGGCTACACCTTC.

The genes are TRBV19 and TRBJ1-4; D may be TRBD1 (5 bases). Trimming removed 7 bases at V and 0 bases at J, with 15 bases between. Germline V CDR1 and CDR2: LNHDA, SQIVND (reference sequence). This CDR3 is built from 16 residues. Here the CDR3 reads CASKREQAATNEKLFF. As DNA, the CDR3 is TGTGCCAGTAAGAGGGAACAGGCAGCAACTAATGAAAAACTGTTTTTT. The whole variable domain, filled in from reference TRBV19 and TRBJ1-4, reads DGGITQSPKYLFRKEGQNVTLSCEQNLNHDAMYWYRQDPGQGLRLIYYSQIVNDFQKGDIAEGYSVSREKKESFPLTVTSAQKNPTAFYLCASKREQAATNEKLFFGSGTQLSVL.

This clone was found a few times. The rearrangement joins TRBV15 to TRBJ1-1, with a tentative D call TRBD1 (6 bases). Germline CDR1 LNHNV, CDR2 YYDKDF (reference sequence). V was pared by 3 bases and J by 5 bases, with 13 bases between. The CDR3 totals 14 residues. The CDR3 DNA reads as TGTGCCACCAGCAGCATACAGGGTGGGACTGAAGCTTTCTTT. Translating it yields CATSSIQGGTEAFF.

This chain joins TRBV9 and TRBJ2-3, with 10 bases aligning to TRBD2. In germline, CDR1 is SGDLS, CDR2 YYNGEE. After removal of 7 bases from V and 4 bases from J, the junction contained 6 bases not matched to a gene. The CDR3 consists of 14 residues. This CDR3 reads CASSSSGSSDTQYF. CDR3 in DNA: TGTGCCAGCTCTTCTAGCGGGAGCTCAGATACGCAGTATTTT.

This chain joins TRBV6-5 and TRBJ2-7, with D unresolved. The CDR3 spans 14 residues. V was cut by 2 bases and J by 0 bases, with 8 bases left in between. Germline CDR1 and CDR2: MNHEY and SVGAGI. Here the CDR3 DNA reads TGTGCCAGCAGTTACCCCATTACCTCCTACGAGCAGTACTTC. Residues: CASSYPITSYEQYF.

The chain is built from TRBV5-4 and TRBJ1-4; no clear D gene. V was trimmed by 3 bases and J by 5 bases, leaving 8 bases between them. The CDR3 runs 13 residues. Germline V gene data show CDR1 as SGHNT and CDR2 as YYREEE (reference sequence). In nucleotides, the CDR3 is TGTGCCAGCAGCTCCCCCGAGAATGAAAAACTGTTTTTT. Translating it yields CASSSPENEKLFF.

The chain is built from TRBV19 and TRBJ2-1; TRBD2 aligns across 12 bases. CDR3 length equals 16 residues. V trimming: 6 bases; J trimming: 6 bases; junction bases outside the gene matches: 9. Germline V gene lookup returns CDR1 LNHDA and CDR2 SQIVND (reference sequence). The CDR3 sequence: CASRARTSGDLNEQFF. CDR3 sequence (DNA): TGTGCCAGTAGGGCCCGGACTAGCGGGGACCTCAATGAGCAGTTCTTC.